A selection of T cell receptor beta chains follows, all from one sample in a study of cytomegalovirus exposure and HLA in healthy donors. The repertoire was sequenced with immunoSEQ multiplex PCR; TCRdb's copy has only in-frame clones and lacks some. The top ten clones hold around 5% of a sample with 100,000 to 150,000 clones, more than 9% of them seen once. The sample was PBMCs. These receptors all stem from a young woman in good health and CMV-seropositive. The CDR3 runs from the conserved cysteine through the conserved F or W. The D gene is left open where the match is weak. A row's size may be missing; if present it is once, few, many or a size class.

TGTGCCAGCAGCATCAGGATCCTCCCCGGGGAGCTGTTTTTT,CASSIRILPGELFF,14,TRBJ2-2,TRBV7-2,NA,NA
TGTGCCAGCAGCTTAATGGCGGGAACATCCCCAGATACGCAGTATTTT,CASSLMAGTSPDTQYF,16,TRBJ2-3,TRBV7-8,NA,NA
TGTGCCAGCACCTCCAGGGACAGCTATGGCTACACCTTC,CASTSRDSYGYTF,13,TRBJ1-2,TRBV28,TRBD1,few
TGTGCCAGCTGGGCTTTTGGGGCCAACGTCCTGACTTTC,CASWAFGANVLTF,13,TRBJ2-6,TRBV6-1,NA,few
TGTGCCAGCATCAGGGATCCAACAGGGAACACTGAAGCTTTCTTT,CASIRDPTGNTEAFF,15,TRBJ1-1,TRBV9,NA,few
TGTGCCAGCAGCCCCTCCGGGACTAGCGGCACAGATACGCAGTATTTT,CASSPSGTSGTDTQYF,16,TRBJ2-3,TRBV9,TRBD2,NA
TGTGCCAGCTCACCTCCACTGGGGGGTGACACAGATACGCAGTATTTT,CASSPPLGGDTDTQYF,16,TRBJ2-3,TRBV18,NA,few
TGTGCCAGCAGCTTAGAGGGACAAAACTATGGCTACACCTTC,CASSLEGQNYGYTF,14,TRBJ1-2,TRBV7-9,NA,few
TGTGCCAGTAGTATAGGTAGCGGGAGGTTCAATGAGCAGTTCTTC,CASSIGSGRFNEQFF,15,TRBJ2-1,TRBV19,TRBD2,few
TGCGCCAGCAGCTTTAGCGGGAGAAATGAGCAGTTCTTC,CASSFSGRNEQFF,13,TRBJ2-1,TRBV5-1,TRBD2,few
TGTGCCAGCAGCCTCCGGACTAGCGGGCCCAACACCGGGGAGCTGTTTTTT,CASSLRTSGPNTGELFF,17,TRBJ2-2,TRBV11-3,TRBD2,NA
TGTGCCAGCAGCTCCTGGCTTAGAGCGGACTTGAGCTCCTACAATGAGCAGTTCTTC,CASSSWLRADLSSYNEQFF,19,TRBJ2-1,TRBV5-6,NA,many
TGTGCCATCAGTGACTCGACAGGTAATCAGCCCCAGCATTTT,CAISDSTGNQPQHF,14,TRBJ1-5,TRBV10-3,NA,NA
TGTGCCATCTTCGAACCCCTTATCCGGGGTTTTGGCTTC,CAIFEPLIRGFGF,13,TRBJ1-2,TRBV10-3,NA,NA
TGCGCCAGCAGCCCGACTAGCGGGGATTACCAGCAGTACTTC,CASSPTSGDYQQYF,14,TRBJ2-7,TRBV5-1,TRBD2,NA
TGTGCCAGCAGCTCCGGGGGGGGGATCTATGGCTACACCTTC,CASSSGGGIYGYTF,14,TRBJ1-2,TRBV5-6,NA,NA
TGTGCCAAAGACAGGGTGACTTCGGAGGACGAGCAGTACTTC,CAKDRVTSEDEQYF,14,TRBJ2-7,TRBV2,TRBD1,NA
TGTGCCAGCAGCCTGACTAGGGAAAATACGCAGTATTTT,CASSLTRENTQYF,13,TRBJ2-3,TRBV5-6,NA,NA
TGTGCCAGCAGCGTTGGAGGGGGCTGGACAGATGCGCAGTATTTT,CASSVGGGWTDAQYF,15,TRBJ2-3,TRBV9,NA,NA
TGCGCCAGCAGCCAGGGGGACAGGGTTGATGGCTACACCTTC,CASSQGDRVDGYTF,14,TRBJ1-2,TRBV4-1,TRBD1,few
TGTGCCAGCAGTTTATCGAATAGCGGAGCCTACGAGCAGTACTTC,CASSLSNSGAYEQYF,15,TRBJ2-7,TRBV27,NA,few
TGTGCCACCACCGGTTACTTCGGCACTGAAGCTTTCTTT,CATTGYFGTEAFF,13,TRBJ1-1,TRBV19,NA,few
TGTGCCTGGAGTGGTCAGGGCAATCAGCCCCAGCATTTT,CAWSGQGNQPQHF,13,TRBJ1-5,TRBV30,NA,NA
TGTGCCAGCAGCCGGGGAGCCGAAGAGACCCAGTACTTC,CASSRGAEETQYF,13,TRBJ2-5,TRBV5-4,NA,few
TGTGCCAGCACCTCTTGGGCCAGGAGCAATCAGCCCCAGCATTTT,CASTSWARSNQPQHF,15,TRBJ1-5,TRBV5-6,NA,NA
TGTGCCAGCAGCTTACTAGCGGGAGATTCCTCGCAGTTCTTC,CASSLLAGDSSQFF,14,TRBJ2-1,TRBV7-2,TRBD2,NA
TGTGCCAGCAGCGCCCGAGGACAGGGGAAAGTTGAAGCTTTCTTT,CASSARGQGKVEAFF,15,TRBJ1-1,TRBV11-2,TRBD1,few
TGTGCCAGCAGCTTACTCACGGGGAACACTGAAGCTTTCTTT,CASSLLTGNTEAFF,14,TRBJ1-1,TRBV7-9,NA,few
TGTGCCAGTAGTCGCGGAGGAAAATATGGCTACACCTTC,CASSRGGKYGYTF,13,TRBJ1-2,TRBV19,NA,few
TGCGCCAGCAGCTCTGGGGGGACCGAGGGGAACACTGAAGCTTTCTTT,CASSSGGTEGNTEAFF,16,TRBJ1-1,TRBV5-1,NA,NA
TGTGCCAGCAGTGAAGTCAGAACCGGGACTGGCGATGGCTACACCTTC,CASSEVRTGTGDGYTF,16,TRBJ1-2,TRBV2,NA,few
TGTGCCAGCAGCTTAATTCAGGAAGAAGCTTTCTTT,CASSLIQEEAFF,12,TRBJ1-1,TRBV11-3,NA,NA
TGTGCCAGCAGCGTAGACCGGGACAGGGGATCTCGGGGCTACACCTTC,CASSVDRDRGSRGYTF,16,TRBJ1-2,TRBV9,TRBD1,NA
TGTGCCAGCTCACCACCGAGCTCCGCCTACGAGCAGTACTTC,CASSPPSSAYEQYF,14,TRBJ2-7,TRBV18,NA,few
TGTGCCAGCCTTTCCCTAGGTCTTAAGACTGGAAACACCATATATTTT,CASLSLGLKTGNTIYF,16,TRBJ1-3,TRBV28,NA,many
TGTGCCAGCAGCTTGGTATTAAACATTCAGTACTTC,CASSLVLNIQYF,12,TRBJ2-4,TRBV5-8,NA,few
TGTGCCAGCAGTGAAGTTTTAGGGAGCTCTGGAAACACCATATATTTT,CASSEVLGSSGNTIYF,16,TRBJ1-3,TRBV6-1,NA,NA
TGTGCCAGCAGATCCTCCGCGGGAGCGTCCTACAATGAGCAGTTCTTC,CASRSSAGASYNEQFF,16,TRBJ2-1,TRBV9,TRBD2,once
TGCGCCAGCAGCCAGAGTCCAGGGCACTCTGGAAACACCATATATTTT,CASSQSPGHSGNTIYF,16,TRBJ1-3,TRBV5-1,NA,few
TGTGCCAGCTGCAGAAGCACAGATACGCAGTATTTT,CASCRSTDTQYF,12,TRBJ2-3,TRBV11-3,NA,NA
TGTGCCAGCTCACCTACGATAGCTAACTATGGCTACACCTTC,CASSPTIANYGYTF,14,TRBJ1-2,TRBV18,NA,few
TGCGCCAGCAGCTTGGGTCAGGAACCCTACGAGCAGTACTTC,CASSLGQEPYEQYF,14,TRBJ2-7,TRBV5-1,NA,few
TGTGCCAGCAGTAGACAGGCGAGCTCTGGAAACACCATATATTTT,CASSRQASSGNTIYF,15,TRBJ1-3,TRBV6-1,NA,NA
TGTGCCAGCAGCCGACGACAGCAGGAAGCTTTCTTT,CASSRRQQEAFF,12,TRBJ1-1,TRBV5-4,NA,few
TGTGCCAGCAGCCCCAGGGTTGGCTACACCTTC,CASSPRVGYTF,11,TRBJ1-2,TRBV28,NA,few
TGCGCCAGCAGCCAAGTAGAGGGTCGCGAGCAGTACTTC,CASSQVEGREQYF,13,TRBJ2-7,TRBV4-1,NA,few
TGTGCCAGCAGCCCCGGACAGGCCTATGGCTACACCTTC,CASSPGQAYGYTF,13,TRBJ1-2,TRBV4-2,TRBD1,NA
TGTGCCAGCAGCTTAGGTCAAGCGAGCACTGAAGCTTTCTTT,CASSLGQASTEAFF,14,TRBJ1-1,TRBV11-2,NA,few
TGTGCCAGTAGTATGGAGACAGGGTTGAACACTGAAGCTTTCTTT,CASSMETGLNTEAFF,15,TRBJ1-1,TRBV19,TRBD1,NA
TGTGCCAGCAGTCCGGTCGGGGGAAACACCATATATTTT,CASSPVGGNTIYF,13,TRBJ1-3,TRBV28,NA,NA
TGTGCCAGCAGCCCAAACAGGGGGCCTACCTACGAGCAGTACTTC,CASSPNRGPTYEQYF,15,TRBJ2-7,TRBV27,TRBD1,few
TGTGCCAGCAGCTTAAGAAGTCAGGGATGGAACACTGAAGCTTTCTTT,CASSLRSQGWNTEAFF,16,TRBJ1-1,TRBV7-8,NA,NA
TGCGCCAGCAGCGGACCCCCTGACAGCCCAAATCCTGAAGCTTTCTTT,CASSGPPDSPNPEAFF,16,TRBJ1-1,TRBV4-1,NA,NA
TGTGCCAGCAGCCCAGGGACAGCTAATCAGCCCCAGCATTTT,CASSPGTANQPQHF,14,TRBJ1-5,TRBV5-5,TRBD1,few
TGTGCAACCCAGGGGTTGAGGGACACTGAAGCTTTCTTT,CATQGLRDTEAFF,13,TRBJ1-1,TRBV12-2,NA,few